The rows below give T cell receptor beta chains drawn from one sample of a study of beta chain features in type 1 diabetes. This table comes from immunoSEQ multiplex PCR, and its TCRdb copy is limited to in-frame clones, with some not included. Of hundreds of thousands of clones in the sample, about 14% were seen once. The sequenced sample was naive CD4+ T cells from blood. The receptors stem from a man aged 18-30 years in good health. Each CDR3 is given with its conserved first and last residue. The order of the fields is J gene, D gene, clone size, V gene, CDR3 DNA, CDR3 protein. The D gene is left open where the match is weak. Clone size appears in some rows only: once, few, many, or a class for an expanded clone.

TRBJ1-2 | . | once | TRBV28 | TGTGCCAGCAGTTCCTGGACTCCTAACTATGGCTACACCTTC | CASSSWTPNYGYTF
TRBJ2-7 | . | . | TRBV7-2 | TGTGCCAGCAGCCCCCACACCGTCCGAGAACAATTC | CASSPHTVREQF
TRBJ2-2 | . | . | TRBV4-1 | TGCGCCAGCAGCCAAGGGTCAGGCAAGAACACCGGGGAGCTGTTTTTT | CASSQGSGKNTGELFF
TRBJ2-7 | TRBD1 | . | TRBV5-1 | TGCGCCAGCAGCCCTACAAGGGACAGGGGGCGGGAGCAGTACTTC | CASSPTRDRGREQYF
TRBJ2-2 | . | . | TRBV29-1 | TGCAGCGTTGGAGGGCCTAAGAACACCGGGGAGCTGTTTTTT | CSVGGPKNTGELFF
TRBJ2-1 | TRBD2 | . | TRBV30 | TGTGCCTGGAGAGTTAGCGGGGGGGCCCGGCAGTTCTTC | CAWRVSGGARQFF
TRBJ2-1 | . | few | TRBV7-2 | TGTGCCAGCAGCTTAGTCTCTACGGGAGCTTTAAGGAATGAGCAGTTCTTC | CASSLVSTGALRNEQFF
TRBJ2-6 | . | . | TRBV19 | TGTGCCAGTGTGACCGGGGGCTCTGGGGCCAACGTCCTGACTTTC | CASVTGGSGANVLTF
TRBJ2-5 | TRBD2 | . | TRBV10-3 | TGTGCCATCAAGAAGACTAGCGGGGGCCAAGAGACCCAGTACTTC | CAIKKTSGGQETQYF
TRBJ1-1 | . | . | TRBV7-3 | TGTGCCAGCAGCCCGAACCCTCTAGGGTACACTGAAGCTTTCTTT | CASSPNPLGYTEAFF
TRBJ2-3 | TRBD1 | few | TRBV28 | TGTGCCAGCAGTCCACCCCGGGGACAGGGAGGGGTAGGTACGCAGTATTTT | CASSPPRGQGGVGTQYF
TRBJ1-4 | TRBD1 | few | TRBV7-9 | TGTGCCAGCAGCACCGACAGGGATGGGGGAAAACTGTTTTTT | CASSTDRDGGKLFF
TRBJ2-1 | TRBD2 | . | TRBV28 | TGTGCCACGGGGAGGGAAAGAGGGTCCTACAATGAGCAGTTCTTC | CATGRERGSYNEQFF
TRBJ2-7 | TRBD2 | few | TRBV7-2 | TGTGCCAGCAGCTTCACCGGGGGGGCGCAGGAGCAGTACTTC | CASSFTGGAQEQYF
TRBJ2-5 | . | few | TRBV29-1 | TGCAGCGTTGCACACAGCCAAGAGACCCAGTACTTC | CSVAHSQETQYF
TRBJ1-2 | TRBD1 | . | TRBV28 | TGTGCCAGCATTGAACCCTGGACAGGGGACTATGGCTACACCTTC | CASIEPWTGDYGYTF
TRBJ1-5 | . | . | TRBV9 | TGTGCCAGCAGCCCCGACAGCGCAGGAGGGCCCCAGCATTTT | CASSPDSAGGPQHF
TRBJ1-2 | TRBD1 | . | TRBV27 | TGTGCCAGCAGTTTCTGGGACAGCTATGGCTACACCTTC | CASSFWDSYGYTF
TRBJ2-6 | . | . | TRBV4-1 | TGCGCCAGCAGCTGGGACTCTGGGGCCAACGTCCTGACTTTC | CASSWDSGANVLTF
TRBJ2-1 | . | . | TRBV5-5 | TGTGCCAGCAGCATAACGGTTTTGGAGCAGTTCTTC | CASSITVLEQFF
TRBJ2-1 | . | . | TRBV10-3 | TGTGCCATCAGTGAGCAAGTACCCTCCTACAATGAGCAGTTCTTC | CAISEQVPSYNEQFF
TRBJ2-1 | TRBD1 | . | TRBV15 | TGTGCCACCAGCAGACCCGGGACAGGGGTACCGCGTAATGAGCAGTTCTTC | CATSRPGTGVPRNEQFF
TRBJ2-3 | TRBD1 | few | TRBV15 | TGTGCCACCACCCCCGGTAAGGGACAGGGAGGAGATACGCAGTATTTT | CATTPGKGQGGDTQYF